This TCR beta chain comes out of a study of blood T cell repertoires in COVID-19. Study context: Researchers got acute and convalescent COVID-19 samples from the United States, Italy and Spain. Sources were T cells, B-cell-depleted T cells, or PBMCs; the material itself was cDNA or gDNA.

Original data processing: The assay estimated nucleated cells by amplifying reference gene primers. Clones were read by immunoSEQ multiplex PCR, and TCRdb kept only the in-frame ones, dropping some. D and trimming were read from the DNA, whereas the V and J calls and clone size are those reported in that table. The table records about 230,000 clones, roughly 90% of them present only once. The receptor's source is a woman aged 60-75 years with acute or convalescent COVID-19. The specimen sequenced was peripheral blood.

In nucleotides, the CDR3 is TGTGCCAGCAGTCGCGGGACAGGACTCTATGGCTACACCTTC. Protein: CASSRGTGLYGYTF. The chain uses TRBV6-5 and TRBJ1-2, with TRBD1 matching 8 bases. The V gene's germline CDR1 is MNHEY and CDR2 SVGAGI. V trimming: 5 bases; J trimming: 4 bases; junction bases outside the gene matches: 6. This CDR3 has 14 amino acids.